This T cell receptor beta chain was recorded in a study of neurological immune-mediated disorders. TCRdb re-derived calls from the 5' RACE reads in MiXCR, one entry per CDR3 protein. The sample includes approximately 30,000 distinct CDR3 sequences, about 4% of them seen just once. Germline CDR1 is SGHRS and CDR2 is YFSETQ. This CDR3 is 14 amino acids long. V was cut by 7 bases and J by 1 base, with 11 bases left in between. This clonotype has at least ten counts. The sample consisted of CD4+ T cells from blood. This receptor was identified in a woman between 35 and 50 years old in good health. This chain uses TRBV5-1 with TRBJ2-2; the D gene could be TRBD1 or TRBD2 (5 bases each). CDR3 residues: CASVGPLNTGELFF. DNA for the CDR3: TGCGCCAGCGTGGGACCTTTGAACACCGGGGAGCTGTTTTTT.